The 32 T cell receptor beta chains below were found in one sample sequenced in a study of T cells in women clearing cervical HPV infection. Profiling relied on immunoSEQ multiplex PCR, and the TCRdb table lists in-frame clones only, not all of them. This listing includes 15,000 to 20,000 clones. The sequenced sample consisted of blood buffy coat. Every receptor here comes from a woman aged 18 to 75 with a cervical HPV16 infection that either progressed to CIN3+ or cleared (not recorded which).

The CDR3 spells CASSYHSSGGYNEQFF. The sequenced part of the CDR3 DNA is TGTGCCAGCAGTTACCATAGCAGCGGGGGATACAATGAG. The genes are TRBV6-2 or TRBV6-3 and TRBJ2-1; TRBD2 aligns across 8 bases. The read stops 3 residues short of the end of the CDR3; the missing end is completed from the germline J gene. Germline V gene sequence: CDR1 MNHEY, CDR2 SVGEGT. The CDR3 loop spans 16 amino acids. V dropped 2 bases and J dropped 4; count of bases not matched to a gene: 7.

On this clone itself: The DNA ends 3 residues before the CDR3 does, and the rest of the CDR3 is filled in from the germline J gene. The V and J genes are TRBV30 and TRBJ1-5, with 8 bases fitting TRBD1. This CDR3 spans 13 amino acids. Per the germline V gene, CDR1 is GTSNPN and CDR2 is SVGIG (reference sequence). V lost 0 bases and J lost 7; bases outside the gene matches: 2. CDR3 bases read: TGTGCCTGGAGTGTACAGGGGGGACAGCCC. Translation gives CAWSVQGGQP. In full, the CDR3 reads CAWSVQGGQPQHF.

CDR3: CASSFEGGSLETQYF. The sequenced part of the CDR3 DNA is TGTGCCAGCAGCTTCGAAGGGGGTTCGTTAGAGACC. This chain uses TRBV5-4 with TRBJ2-5; D may be TRBD1 (6 bases). The read ends 3 residues shy of where the CDR3 ends; the end is completed using the germline J gene. Trimming pared 2 bases from V and 4 bases from J, leaving 15 bases between. CDR3 length equals 15 residues. Looked up from germline, CDR1 is SGHNT and CDR2 is YYREEE (reference sequence).

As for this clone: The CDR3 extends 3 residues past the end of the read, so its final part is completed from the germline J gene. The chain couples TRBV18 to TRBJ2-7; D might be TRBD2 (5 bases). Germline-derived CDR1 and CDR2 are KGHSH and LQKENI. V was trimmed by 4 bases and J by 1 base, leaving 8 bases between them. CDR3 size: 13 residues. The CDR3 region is CASSQSGSYEQYF. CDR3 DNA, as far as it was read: TGTGCCAGCTCACAGAGCGGTTCCTACGAG.

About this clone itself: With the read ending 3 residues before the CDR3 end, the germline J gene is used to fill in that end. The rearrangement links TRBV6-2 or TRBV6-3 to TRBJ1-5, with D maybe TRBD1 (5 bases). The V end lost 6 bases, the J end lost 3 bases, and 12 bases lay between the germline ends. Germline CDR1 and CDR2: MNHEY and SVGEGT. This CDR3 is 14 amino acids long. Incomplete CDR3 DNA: TGTGCCAGCAGGCATCGACAGTCCAATCAGCCC. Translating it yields CASRHRQSNQP. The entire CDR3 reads CASRHRQSNQPQHF.

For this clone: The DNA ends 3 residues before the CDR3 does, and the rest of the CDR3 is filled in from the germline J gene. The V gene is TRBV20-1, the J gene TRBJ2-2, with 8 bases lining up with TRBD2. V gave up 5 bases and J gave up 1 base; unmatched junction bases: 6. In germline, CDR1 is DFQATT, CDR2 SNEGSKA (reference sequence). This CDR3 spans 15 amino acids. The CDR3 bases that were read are TGCAGTGCTGGGCGGGGGGCAGAGAACACCGGGGAG. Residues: CSAGRGAENTGE. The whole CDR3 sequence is CSAGRGAENTGELFF.

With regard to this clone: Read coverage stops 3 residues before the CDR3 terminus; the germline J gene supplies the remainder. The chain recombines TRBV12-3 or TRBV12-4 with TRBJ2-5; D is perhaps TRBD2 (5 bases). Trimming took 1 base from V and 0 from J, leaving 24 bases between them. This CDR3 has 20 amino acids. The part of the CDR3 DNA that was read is TGTGCCAGCAGTTTAGGTAGCGCCTCCGAGTCGGGGTTGTACCAAGAGACC. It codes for CASSLGSASESGLYQET. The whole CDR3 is CASSLGSASESGLYQETQYF.

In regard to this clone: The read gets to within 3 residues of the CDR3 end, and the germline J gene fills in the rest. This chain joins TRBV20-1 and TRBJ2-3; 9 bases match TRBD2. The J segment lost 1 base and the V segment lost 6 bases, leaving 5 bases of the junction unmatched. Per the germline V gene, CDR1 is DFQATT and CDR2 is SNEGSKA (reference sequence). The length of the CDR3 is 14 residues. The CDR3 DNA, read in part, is TGCAGTGCCTCGGCTAGCGGGGGCACAGATACG. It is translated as CSASASGGTDT. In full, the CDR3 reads CSASASGGTDTQYF.

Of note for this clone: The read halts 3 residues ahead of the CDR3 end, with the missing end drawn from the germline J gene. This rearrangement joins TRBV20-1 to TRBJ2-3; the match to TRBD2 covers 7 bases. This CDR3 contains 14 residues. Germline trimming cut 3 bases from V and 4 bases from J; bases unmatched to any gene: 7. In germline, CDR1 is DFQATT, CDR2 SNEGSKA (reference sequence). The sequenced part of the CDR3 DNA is TGCAGTGCTAGCGGGGGGAGGAGGGCAGATACG. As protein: CSASGGRRADT. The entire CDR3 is CSASGGRRADTQYF.

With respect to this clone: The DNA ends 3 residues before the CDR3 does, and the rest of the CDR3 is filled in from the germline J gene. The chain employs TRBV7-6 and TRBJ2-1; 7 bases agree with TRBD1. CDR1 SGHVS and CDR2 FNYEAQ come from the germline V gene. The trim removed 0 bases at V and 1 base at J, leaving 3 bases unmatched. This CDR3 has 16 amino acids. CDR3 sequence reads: CASSLAGTASYNEQFF. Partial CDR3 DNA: TGTGCCAGCAGCTTAGCCGGGACAGCATCCTACAATGAG.

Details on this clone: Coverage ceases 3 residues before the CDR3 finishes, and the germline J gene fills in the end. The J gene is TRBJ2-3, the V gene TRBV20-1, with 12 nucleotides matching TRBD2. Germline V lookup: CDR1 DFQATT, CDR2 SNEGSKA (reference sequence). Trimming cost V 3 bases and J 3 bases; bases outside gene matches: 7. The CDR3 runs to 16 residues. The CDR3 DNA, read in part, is TGCAGTGCTAGCCGAGAGACTAGCGGGGGTACAGATACG. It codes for CSASRETSGGTDT. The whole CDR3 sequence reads CSASRETSGGTDTQYF.

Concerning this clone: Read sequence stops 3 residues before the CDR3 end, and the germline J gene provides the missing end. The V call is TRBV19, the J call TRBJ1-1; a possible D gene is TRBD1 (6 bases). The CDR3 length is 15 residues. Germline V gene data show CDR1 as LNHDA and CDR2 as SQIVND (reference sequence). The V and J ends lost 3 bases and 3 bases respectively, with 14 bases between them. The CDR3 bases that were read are TGTGCCAGTAGTATTGATGGAGACAGGTACACTGAA. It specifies CASSIDGDRYTE. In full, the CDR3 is CASSIDGDRYTEAFF.

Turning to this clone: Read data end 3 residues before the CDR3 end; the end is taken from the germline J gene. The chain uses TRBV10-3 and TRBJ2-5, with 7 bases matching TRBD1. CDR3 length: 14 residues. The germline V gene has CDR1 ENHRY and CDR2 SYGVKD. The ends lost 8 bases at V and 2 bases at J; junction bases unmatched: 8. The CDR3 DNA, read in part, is TGTGCCATCGGTGGGACAGAGGGTCAAGAGACC. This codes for CAIGGTEGQET. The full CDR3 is CAIGGTEGQETQYF.

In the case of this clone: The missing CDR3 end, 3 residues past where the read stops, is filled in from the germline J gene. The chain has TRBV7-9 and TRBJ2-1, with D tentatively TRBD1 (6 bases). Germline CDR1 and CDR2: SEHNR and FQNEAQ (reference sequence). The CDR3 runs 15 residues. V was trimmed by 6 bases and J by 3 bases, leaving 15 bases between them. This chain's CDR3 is CASRQDRLSYNEQFF. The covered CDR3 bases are TGTGCCAGCAGACAAGACAGGTTGAGCTACAATGAG.

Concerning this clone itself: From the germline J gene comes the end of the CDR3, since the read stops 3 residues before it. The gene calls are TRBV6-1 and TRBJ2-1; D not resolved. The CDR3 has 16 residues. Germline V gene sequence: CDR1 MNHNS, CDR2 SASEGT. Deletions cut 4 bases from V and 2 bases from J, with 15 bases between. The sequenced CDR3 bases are TGTGCCAGCAGTGTGTCACGTCTGGCAGCCTACAATGAG. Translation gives CASSVSRLAAYNE. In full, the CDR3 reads CASSVSRLAAYNEQFF.

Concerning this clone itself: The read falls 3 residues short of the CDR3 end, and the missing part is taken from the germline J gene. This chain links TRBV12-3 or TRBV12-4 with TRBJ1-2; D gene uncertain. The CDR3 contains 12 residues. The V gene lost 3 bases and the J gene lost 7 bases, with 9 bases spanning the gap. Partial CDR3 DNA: TGTGCCAGCAGTTTTTCCATTAGTGGC. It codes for CASSFSISG. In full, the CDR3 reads CASSFSISGYTF.

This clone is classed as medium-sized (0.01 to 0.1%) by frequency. CDR3 residues: CSVDSPRGHQETQYF. The DNA read from the CDR3 is TGCAGCGTTGATTCCCCCCGGGGACATCAAGAGACC. The V and J genes are TRBV29-1 and TRBJ2-5; D is perhaps TRBD1 (6 bases). Read coverage stops 3 residues before the CDR3 terminus; the germline J gene supplies the remainder. The CDR3 extends over 15 amino acids. Trimming cost V 3 bases and J 2 bases, with 16 bases left between them. Per the germline V gene, CDR1 is SQVTM and CDR2 is ANQGSEA.

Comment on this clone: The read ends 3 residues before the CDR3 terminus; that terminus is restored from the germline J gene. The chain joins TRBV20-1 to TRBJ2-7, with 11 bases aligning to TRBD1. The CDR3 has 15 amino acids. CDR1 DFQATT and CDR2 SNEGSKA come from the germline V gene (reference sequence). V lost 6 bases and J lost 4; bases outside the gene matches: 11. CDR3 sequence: CSASGTGGMAYEQYF. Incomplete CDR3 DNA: TGCAGTGCCAGCGGGACAGGGGGTATGGCGTACGAG.

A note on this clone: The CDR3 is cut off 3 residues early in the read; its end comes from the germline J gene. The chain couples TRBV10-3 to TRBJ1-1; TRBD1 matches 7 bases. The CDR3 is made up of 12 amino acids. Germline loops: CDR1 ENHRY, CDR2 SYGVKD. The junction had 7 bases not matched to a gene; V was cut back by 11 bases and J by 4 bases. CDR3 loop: CAAQGGPTEAFF. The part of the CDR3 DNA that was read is TGTGCCGCTCAGGGGGGCCCCACTGAA.

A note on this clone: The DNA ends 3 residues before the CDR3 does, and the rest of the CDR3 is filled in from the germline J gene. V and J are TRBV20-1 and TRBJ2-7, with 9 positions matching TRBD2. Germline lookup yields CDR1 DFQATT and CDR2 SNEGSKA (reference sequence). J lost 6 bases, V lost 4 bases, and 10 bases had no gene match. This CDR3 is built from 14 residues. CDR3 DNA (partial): TGCAGTGCTATTAATCTAGCGGGGTTGAGCGAG. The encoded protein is CSAINLAGLSE. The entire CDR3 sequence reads CSAINLAGLSEQYF.

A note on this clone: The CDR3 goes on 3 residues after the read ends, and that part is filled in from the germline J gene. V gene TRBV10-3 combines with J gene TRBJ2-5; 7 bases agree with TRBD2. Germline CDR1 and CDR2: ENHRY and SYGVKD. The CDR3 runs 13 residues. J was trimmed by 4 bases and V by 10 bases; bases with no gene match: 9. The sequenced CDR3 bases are TGTGCCACGCACGGACTAGTTGGAGAGACC. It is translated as CATHGLVGET. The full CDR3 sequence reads CATHGLVGETQYF.

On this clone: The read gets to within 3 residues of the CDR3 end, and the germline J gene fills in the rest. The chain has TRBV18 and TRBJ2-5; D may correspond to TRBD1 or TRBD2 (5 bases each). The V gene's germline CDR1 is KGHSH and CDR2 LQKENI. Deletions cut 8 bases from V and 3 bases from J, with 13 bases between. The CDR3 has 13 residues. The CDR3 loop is CASARGVKETQYF. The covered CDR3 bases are TGTGCCAGCGCTAGAGGGGTCAAAGAGACC.

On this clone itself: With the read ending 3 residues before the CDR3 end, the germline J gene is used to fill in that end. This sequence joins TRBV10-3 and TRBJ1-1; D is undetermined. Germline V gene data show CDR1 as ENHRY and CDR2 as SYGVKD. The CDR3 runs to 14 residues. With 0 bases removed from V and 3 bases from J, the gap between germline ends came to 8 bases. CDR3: CAISESVRDTEAFF. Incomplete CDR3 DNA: TGTGCCATCAGTGAGTCGGTTAGGGACACTGAA.

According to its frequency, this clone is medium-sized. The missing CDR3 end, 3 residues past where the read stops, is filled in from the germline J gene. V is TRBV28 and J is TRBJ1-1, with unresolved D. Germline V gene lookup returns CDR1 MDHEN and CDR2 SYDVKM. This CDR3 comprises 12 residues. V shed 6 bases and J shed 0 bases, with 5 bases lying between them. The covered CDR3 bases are TGTGCCAGCAGAAGCATGAACACTGAA. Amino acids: CASRSMNTE. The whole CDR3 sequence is CASRSMNTEAFF.

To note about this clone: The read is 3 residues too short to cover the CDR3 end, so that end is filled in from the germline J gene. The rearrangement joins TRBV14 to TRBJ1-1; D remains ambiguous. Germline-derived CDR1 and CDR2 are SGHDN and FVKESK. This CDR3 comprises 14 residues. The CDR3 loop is CASSQAGPRSGAFF. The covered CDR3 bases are TGTGCCAGCAGCCAAGCCGGCCCACGTTCGGGA.

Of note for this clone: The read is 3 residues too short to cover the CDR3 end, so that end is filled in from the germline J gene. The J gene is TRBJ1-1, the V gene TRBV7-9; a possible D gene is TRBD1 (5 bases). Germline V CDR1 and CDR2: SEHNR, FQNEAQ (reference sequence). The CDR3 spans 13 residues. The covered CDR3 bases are TGTGCCAGCAGCTTAGATAGGGGTGATAAA. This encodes CASSLDRGDK. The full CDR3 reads CASSLDRGDKAFF.

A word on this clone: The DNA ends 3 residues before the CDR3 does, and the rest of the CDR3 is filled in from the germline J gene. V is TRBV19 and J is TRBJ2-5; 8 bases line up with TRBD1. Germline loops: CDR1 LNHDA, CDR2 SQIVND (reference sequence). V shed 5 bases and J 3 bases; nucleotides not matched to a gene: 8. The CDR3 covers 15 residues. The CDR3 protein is CASSLGTGAEETQYF. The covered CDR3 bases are TGTGCCAGTAGTCTTGGGACAGGAGCCGAAGAGACC.

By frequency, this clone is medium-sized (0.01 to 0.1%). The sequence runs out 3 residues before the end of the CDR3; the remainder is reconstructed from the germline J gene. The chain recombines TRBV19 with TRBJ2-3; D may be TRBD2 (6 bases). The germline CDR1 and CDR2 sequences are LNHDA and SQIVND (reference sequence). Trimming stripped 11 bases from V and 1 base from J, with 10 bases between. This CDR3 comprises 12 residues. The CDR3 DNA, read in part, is TGTGCCGTCACGGGGGGCACAGATACG. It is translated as CAVTGGTDT. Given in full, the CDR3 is CAVTGGTDTQYF.

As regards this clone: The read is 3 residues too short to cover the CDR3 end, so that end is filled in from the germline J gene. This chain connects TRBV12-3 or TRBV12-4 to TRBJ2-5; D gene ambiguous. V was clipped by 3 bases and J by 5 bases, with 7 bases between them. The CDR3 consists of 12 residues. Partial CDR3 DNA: TGTGCCAGCAGTTTCGTCGGGGAGACC. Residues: CASSFVGET. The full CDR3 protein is CASSFVGETQYF.

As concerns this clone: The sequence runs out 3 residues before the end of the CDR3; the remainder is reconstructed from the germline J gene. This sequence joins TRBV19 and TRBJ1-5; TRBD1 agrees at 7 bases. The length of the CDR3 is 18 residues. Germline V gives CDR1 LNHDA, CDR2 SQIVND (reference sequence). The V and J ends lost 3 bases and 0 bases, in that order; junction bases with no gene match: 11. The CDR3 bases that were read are TGTGCCAGTAGTATGGGGACAGTGCGGTCTTATAGCAATCAGCCC. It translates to CASSMGTVRSYSNQP. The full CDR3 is CASSMGTVRSYSNQPQHF.

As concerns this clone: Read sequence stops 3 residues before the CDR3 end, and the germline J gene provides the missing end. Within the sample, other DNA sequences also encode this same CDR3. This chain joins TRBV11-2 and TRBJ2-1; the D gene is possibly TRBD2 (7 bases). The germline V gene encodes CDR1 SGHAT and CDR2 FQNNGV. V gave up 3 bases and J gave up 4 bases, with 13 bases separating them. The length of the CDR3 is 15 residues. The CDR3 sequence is CASSFQGGGYNEQFF. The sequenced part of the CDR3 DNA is TGTGCCAGCAGCTTCCAGGGAGGGGGATACAATGAG.

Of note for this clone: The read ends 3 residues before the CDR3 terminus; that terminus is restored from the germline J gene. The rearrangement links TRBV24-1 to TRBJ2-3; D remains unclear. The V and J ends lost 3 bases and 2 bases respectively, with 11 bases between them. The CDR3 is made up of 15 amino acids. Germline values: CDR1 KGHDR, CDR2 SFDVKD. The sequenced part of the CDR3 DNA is TGTGCCACCAGTGATCTCAGATCCGTCACAGATACG. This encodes CATSDLRSVTDT. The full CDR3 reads CATSDLRSVTDTQYF.